This T cell receptor (beta chain) emerged from a study of cytomegalovirus exposure and HLA in healthy donors. Regarding the study as a whole: The only immune exposure information that was available was CMV serostatus. Three of the chains that were CMV-associated were confirmed in vitro to be specific for CMV antigens.

Recording of this donor's CMV serostatus was not done. PCR amplification relied on 60 Vbeta primers (plus 13 Jbeta primers). The data were produced by immunoSEQ multiplex PCR, yet TCRdb's version contains in-frame clones alone and is incomplete. The data hold approximately 110,000 clones, with more than 65% observed a single time. As for this clone: The antigen is undetermined.

The sequenced sample consisted of PBMCs. The receptor comes from a human donor in good health.

The CDR3 sequence is CASSYSQRQTYNEQFF. As DNA, the CDR3 is TGTGCCAGCAGTTACTCTCAGCGTCAAACCTACAATGAGCAGTTCTTC. The chain recombines TRBV6-5 with TRBJ2-1, with D unresolved. Trimming removed 0 bases at V and 2 bases at J, with 11 bases between. CDR3 size: 16 residues. Looked up from germline, CDR1 is MNHEY and CDR2 is SVGAGI.